Described below is a single T cell receptor (beta chain) sequence and its context. Per the original methods: How many nucleated cells were present was estimated from reference gene primer amplification. This table comes from immunoSEQ multiplex PCR, and its TCRdb copy is limited to in-frame clones, with some not included. V and J calls and clone size are given by that table; D and trimming were obtained from the DNA. Here the sample spans 150,000 or so clones, around 80% being singletons. The data stem from a study of blood T cell repertoires in COVID-19. About the research overall: Sources were T cells, B-cell-depleted T cells, or PBMCs; the material itself was cDNA or gDNA.

The CDR3 runs to 13 residues. Trimming shortened V by 10 bases and J by 3 bases, and 16 bases separated the two germline ends. Germline V lookup: CDR1 MDHEN, CDR2 SYDVKM. The J gene is TRBJ2-7, the V gene TRBV28, with D possibly matching TRBD1 (6 bases). This receptor was taken from a woman of 80 years or more with acute or convalescent COVID-19. The source material was peripheral blood. The CDR3 nucleotides are TGTGCCACCGGAAGGACAGAGAGCTACGAGCAGTACTTC. This translates into CATGRTESYEQYF.